This T cell receptor beta chain was recorded in a study of cytomegalovirus exposure and HLA in healthy donors (TCRdb year 2017). The study in broad terms: An earlier analysis of several hundred of the donors reported about 250 Gb of sequence data and about 100 million unique TCR beta sequences from 190 million or so T cells. Because of strong linkage in the cohort, five DR-DQ haplotypes were treated as single units for association and clustering. Rather than drawing on any new phenotypic data, the later analysis identified candidate immune exposures from TCR beta sequences and the way those sequences occurred across donors. The genetic ancestry cluster associated with self-reported Caucasian donors included 80% to 90% of the roughly 400 genotyped donors. An earlier analysis of several hundred of the donors applied high-throughput TCR beta sequencing to assess whether each TCR beta V gene segment acted as functional or pseudogenic. Donor age, sex, ethnicity and CMV serostatus were compiled alongside the repertoire data. A later genetic analysis used genome-wide SNP genotypes for about 65% of the roughly 670 donors, treating that subset as a discovery cohort. Roughly 310 gigabases of sequencing data and approximately 85 million unique TCR sequences were included in an early release covering about 600 HLA-typed donors. Besides the first cohort of 666 subjects, a separate validation cohort made up of 90 to 150 different subjects was used. HLA typing covered class I and class II loci at four-digit resolution. Among 350 to 400 genotyped donors of the cohort, an average of roughly 240,000 unique TCR beta nucleotide sequences were sequenced per donor, roughly a sixth of them non-productive. The aim of the study was to test whether cataloging public T cell receptors could identify signatures of past pathogen exposure. The number of donors typed differed by locus, with about 629-630 for A, B, C, DRB1 and DQB1, roughly 550 for DQA1, 606 for DPA1, and under 490 for DPB1. The study combined high-throughput TCR immunosequencing, statistical association of individual TCRs with disease status, and machine learning to predict cytomegalovirus infection status. To study patterns of TCR occurrence, a later analysis re-analyzed previously published TCR beta repertoires from 650 to 750 donors and added high-resolution HLA genotyping. The T cell repertoires of several hundred subjects were profiled by immunosequencing and related to cytomegalovirus serostatus. All discovery cohort repertoires had been generated using a single sequencing platform. Overall results and qualifications from the work: In the study, approximately 150 TCR beta chains were listed as associated with cytomegalovirus. Assigning TCR associations to individual alleles was difficult when HLA alleles, especially DR and DQ, strongly co-occurred. Because the 87-base-pair reads could not distinguish some IMGT-functional V segments, including TRBV6-2 and TRBV6-3, those segments were excluded. Immune exposure information for the cohort was limited to CMV serostatus. In a later analysis, HLA-associated TCR beta chains showed more clonal expansion and lower generation probabilities than non-associated chains that were equally common. Because counts were too low, about 18 rarely observed V segments, including chromosome 9 orphons, were excluded from the earlier analysis of several hundred of the donors. Most TCR sequences were seen in very few donors, while some public TCRs were found in many individuals. V-gene and J-gene trimming of TCR beta chains was associated with a missense DCLRE1C variant in a later genetic analysis, and the association was replicated in an independent cohort. The classifier was reported to diagnose cytomegalovirus status with high specificity and sensitivity in both the original and validation cohorts. HLA typing was unavailable for some donors at each locus, so association tests used only the typed subset. Several of the top co-occurrence clusters appeared to be linked to parvovirus B19, influenza, CMV and Epstein-Barr virus, according to a later analysis. Specific HLA alleles were associated with 15,000 to 20,000 TCR beta sequences at a false discovery rate of 0.05 in a later analysis. According to a later analysis, TCR association rates differed among HLA loci, with DRB1 alleles showing the most associated TCRs and HLA-C alleles showing the fewest. Correlated functional status among segregating V segments might be attributable to linkage disequilibrium, but an unknown experimental factor could not be ruled out. According to a later analysis, most CMV-associated TCR beta chains appeared to be HLA-restricted, and the HLA associations seemed to be driven largely by CMV exposure. A further reported finding was that TCR beta sequences accurately predicted the HLA-A and HLA-B alleles for most subjects in the first cohort. A later genetic analysis reported fewer N-insertions in productive TCRs among donors in an Asian-associated ancestry cluster than the roughly 700-donor mean. The authors suggested that the approach could potentially be generalized to other disease states and immunological phenotypes. In vitro tests confirmed that a few of the cytomegalovirus-associated TCR beta chains recognize cytomegalovirus antigens. Roughly uniform sequencing depth across donors was assumed in presence/absence analyses, although this assumption may not hold. The sequencing pipeline was judged likely to have produced a cluster of highly shared sequence variants as a technical artifact. In this cohort, only TCR beta chains were sequenced, and detectable features were limited by the absence of alpha or paired-chain data. Broadly in line with IMGT annotations, most TCR beta V segments showed up in productive rearrangements about 87% or about 30% of the time in an earlier analysis of approximately 600 of the donors.

In the germline V gene (reference sequence), CDR1 corresponds to GTSNPN and CDR2 to SVGIG. Including the terminal cysteine and phenylalanine, the CDR3 comprises 14 residues. The entry retains the CDR3 DNA only, 42 bases that are in frame from base 1. Notes on this clone: Its target antigen remains unknown. The record has no base qualities; no much larger clone is one base away.

The cohort was made up of roughly 670 healthy bone marrow donors. Cohort members were all nominally healthy when sampled, although unrecorded immune exposures were likely present. The donor tested CMV seronegative and was one of the 352 seronegative cohort members. A peripheral blood sample was collected from each donor, and TCR beta sequencing was performed on peripheral blood mononuclear cells. The Qiagen DNeasy Blood Extraction Kit was used to extract genomic DNA from the blood cell samples. The library was made by the immunoSEQ multiplex PCR assay. For the multiplex PCR, a mixture combining 60 forward primers for TCR Vbeta segments and 13 reverse primers for TCR Jbeta segments was used. Amplification of the CDR3 region of rearranged TCR beta genes was performed with a multiplex PCR assay on genomic DNA. On the Illumina HiSeq System, the amplified TCR beta libraries were sequenced as 87-base-pair reads. In the authors' own workflow: Across the roughly 700 repertoires, a later analysis counted 80 million or so unique TCR beta chains, roughly 11 million of which were shared by at least two donors. A nearest-neighbor algorithm error-corrected the raw reads and collapsed the reads into unique sequences, merging closely related sequences to remove PCR and sequencing errors. Alignment of CDR3 sequences to IMGT reference sequences was used to assign V, D and J gene segments. Each retained sequence needed at least a six-nucleotide match to both a V gene segment and a J gene segment. A rearrangement counted as productive if the CDR3 had no stop codons and remained in frame with V and J, and every other rearrangement counted as non-productive. Following IMGT convention, CDR3 was defined as the stretch from the second conserved V-encoded cysteine up to the conserved J-encoded phenylalanine. Sequences without an unambiguous match to a single V gene segment were excluded from the earlier analysis of several hundred of the donors. An earlier analysis of just under 600 of the donors called V segments functional above 56.7% productive rearrangements and segregating when the between-donor standard deviation exceeded 5%. A statistical classification framework was developed to diagnose cytomegalovirus status using the catalog of TCR beta chain sequences. V and J gene assignment, in a later analysis, came from comparing TCR nucleotide sequences with IMGT/GENE-DB human TR gene sequences. Using the TCRdist pipeline, a later analysis assigned CDR3 sequences along with most-parsimonious VDJ recombination scenarios. In a later analysis, each TCR beta chain was defined by its CDR3 amino acid sequence together with its V-gene family, and reads without a unique V-gene family were excluded. To address suspected cross-contamination and a sequencing artifact, a later analysis removed a few hundred highly shared, low-generation-probability nucleotide sequences. In a later analysis, a clonal expansion index for each public chain was calculated from normalized within-repertoire ranks of inferred template counts. Generation probabilities in a later analysis came from a VDJ recombination model fitted to out-of-frame rearrangements, and those results were checked against IGoR. In a later analysis, TCR-TCR, TCR-HLA and TCR-CMV co-occurrence was scored with hypergeometric tests, and a repertoire-size bias correction was applied to TCR pairs. False discovery rates were estimated in a later analysis by permuting HLA or CMV assignments 20 times. In a later analysis, co-occurring TCRs were grouped using DBSCAN, with TCRdist sequence similarity added in when clustering inside HLA-allele-positive subsets. For co-occurrence clustering, repertoires with fewer than 30,000 or more than 120,000 public chains were excluded, along with roughly 5 repertoires with anomalous nucleotide sharing. In its TCRdb copy, this immuneACCESS table keeps in-frame sequences only and misses some clones. Where compared with another copy, unresolved V genes explain less than half of these, and the others have no known cause. D and trimming come from the DNA, and the V and J calls and clone size come from that table. Counted in this sample were some 96,000 clones; roughly 80% of them appeared once. The ten largest clones represent roughly 7.1% of the sample.

This sequence was found in a female donor in good health and CMV-seronegative. The rearranged segments are TRBV30 and TRBJ2-5; perhaps TRBD1 is the D gene, with 5 bases matching. The DNA matches TRBJ2-7 better at its end, which makes the J call doubtful. The sequencing input was PBMCs. The DNA is TGTGCCTGGAGTGAAGAGAACAGGAACTACGAGCAGTACTTC. Its translation is CAWSEENRNYEQYF.